This TCR beta chain appears in the sequencing data of a study of blood T cell repertoires in COVID-19. Looking at the study overall: Sites across the United States, Italy and Spain contributed samples from acute and convalescent COVID-19. T cells, B-cell-depleted T cells, or PBMCs provided the cDNA or gDNA that served as material.

In this sample, this clone turned up once. As processed by the authors: Scientists estimated how many nucleated cells there were by amplifying reference gene primers. The protocol was immunoSEQ multiplex PCR, while the TCRdb copy is restricted to in-frame clones and leaves out a portion. V, J and clone size derive from that table, while D and trimming were established from the DNA sequence. The sample lists 220,000 or so clones, roughly 84% seen once, with approximately 2.5% in the top ten. This TCR derives from a woman aged 60-75 years with acute or convalescent COVID-19. Sequenced input: peripheral blood.

The CDR3 bases are TGTGCCAGCAGCGTAGGACAGACTGGTGTGGGTGAGCAGTTCTTC. Amino acids: CASSVGQTGVGEQFF. The genes are TRBV9 and TRBJ2-1; a possible D gene is TRBD1 (5 bases). Trimming took 0 bases from V and 9 from J, leaving 16 bases between them. This CDR3 contains 15 residues. Germline CDR1 reads SGDLS; CDR2 reads YYNGEE.